This T cell receptor (beta chain) was recorded in a study of metastatic and nonmetastatic thyroid tumors. Study-wide background: Both malignant and benign thyroid patients supplied peripheral blood and tumor or nodule tissue samples, across which the repertoires of these patients were then compared.

TCRdb reprocessed the PCR reads via MiXCR. Here the sample spans approximately 7,800 clones, about a quarter being singletons. This clone has at least ten counts. Not a single patient had been given any form of treatment at any point before undergoing thyroid surgery. The sequenced sample was adjacent normal tissue. This receptor was obtained from a female donor with papillary thyroid cancer or a benign thyroid nodule (not recorded which). Some clones in this sample may be carry-over from other donors' samples.

The CDR3 loop is CASSLGQSRTDTQYF. The CDR3, as DNA: TGTGCCAGCTCACTTGGACAAAGCCGCACAGATACGCAGTATTTT. The V call is TRBV18, the J call TRBJ2-3; a possible D gene is TRBD1 (5 bases). The V end lost 4 bases, the J end lost 1 base, and 12 bases lay between the germline ends. The CDR3 totals 15 residues. Germline CDR1 KGHSH, CDR2 LQKENI.